Sequencing of this T cell receptor (beta chain) was carried out in a study of T cells after yellow fever vaccination. This CDR3 is 14 amino acids long. Between the trimmed V and J ends, which lost 10 bases and 7 bases, there was a span of 20 bases. The V gene's germline CDR1 is MDHEN and CDR2 SYDVKM. TCRdb re-called the 5' RACE reads through MiXCR, storing one row per CDR3 protein. Here the sample spans 200,000 to 250,000 distinct CDR3 sequences, roughly 3% being singletons. The chain links TRBV28 to TRBJ1-5; D possibly corresponds to TRBD1 (6 bases). The material sequenced was CD4+ T cells sorted from PBMCs, taken 10 days after the yellow fever booster vaccination. The receptor was derived from a man aged 18 to 30 who received the YFV17D yellow fever vaccine. The CDR3 spells CATNGNREDQPQHF. CDR3 nucleotide sequence: TGTGCCACCAACGGTAACAGGGAAGACCAGCCCCAGCATTTT.